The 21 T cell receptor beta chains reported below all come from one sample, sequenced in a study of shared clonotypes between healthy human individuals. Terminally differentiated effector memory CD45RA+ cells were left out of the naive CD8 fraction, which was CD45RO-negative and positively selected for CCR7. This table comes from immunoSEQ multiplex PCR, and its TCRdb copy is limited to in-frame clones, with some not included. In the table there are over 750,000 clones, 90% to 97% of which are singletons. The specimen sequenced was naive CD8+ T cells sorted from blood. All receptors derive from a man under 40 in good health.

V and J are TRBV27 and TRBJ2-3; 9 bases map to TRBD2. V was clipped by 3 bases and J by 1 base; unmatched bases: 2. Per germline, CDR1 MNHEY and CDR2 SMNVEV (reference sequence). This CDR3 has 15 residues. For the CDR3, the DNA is TGTGCCAGCAGTTTTACTAGCGGGCGCACAGATACGCAGTATTTT. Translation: CASSFTSGRTDTQYF.

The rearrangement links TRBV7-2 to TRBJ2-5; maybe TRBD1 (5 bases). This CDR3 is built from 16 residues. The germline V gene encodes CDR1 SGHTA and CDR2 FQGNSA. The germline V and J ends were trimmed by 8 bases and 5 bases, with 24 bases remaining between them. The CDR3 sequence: CASLGRAQGLGETQYF. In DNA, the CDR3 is TGTGCCAGCCTCGGCCGGGCCCAGGGCCTTGGGGAGACCCAGTACTTC.

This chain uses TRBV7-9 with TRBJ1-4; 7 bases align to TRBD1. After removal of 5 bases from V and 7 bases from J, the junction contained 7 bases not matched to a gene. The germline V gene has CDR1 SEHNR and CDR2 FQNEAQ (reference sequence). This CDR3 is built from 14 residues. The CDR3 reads CASSTTGSLEKLFF. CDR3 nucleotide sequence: TGTGCCAGCAGCACGACAGGGTCTCTTGAAAAACTGTTTTTT.

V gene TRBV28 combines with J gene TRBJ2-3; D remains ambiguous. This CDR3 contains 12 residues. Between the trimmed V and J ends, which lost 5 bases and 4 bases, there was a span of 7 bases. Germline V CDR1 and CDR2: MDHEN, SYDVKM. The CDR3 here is CASSPRADTQYF. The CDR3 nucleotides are TGTGCCAGCAGTCCTCGGGCAGATACGCAGTATTTT.

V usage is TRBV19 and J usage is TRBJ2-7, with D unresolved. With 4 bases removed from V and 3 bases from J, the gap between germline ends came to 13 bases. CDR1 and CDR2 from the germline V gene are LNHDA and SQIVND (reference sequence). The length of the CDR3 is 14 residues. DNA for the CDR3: TGTGCCAGTAGTAGTATGGGTCTGGACTACGAGCAGTACTTC. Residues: CASSSMGLDYEQYF.

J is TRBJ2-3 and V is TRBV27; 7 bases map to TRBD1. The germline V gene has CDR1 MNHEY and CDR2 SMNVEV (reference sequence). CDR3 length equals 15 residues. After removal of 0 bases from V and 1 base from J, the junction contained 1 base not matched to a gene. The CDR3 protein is CASSLSGQGTDTQYF. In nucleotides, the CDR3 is TGTGCCAGCAGTTTATCCGGACAGGGCACAGATACGCAGTATTTT.

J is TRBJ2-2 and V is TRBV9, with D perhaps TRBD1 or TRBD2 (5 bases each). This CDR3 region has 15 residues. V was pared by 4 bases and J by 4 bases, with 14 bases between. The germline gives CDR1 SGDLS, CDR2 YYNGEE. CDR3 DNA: TGTGCCAGCAGCCTAACCGGGACGGCCACCGGGGAGCTGTTTTTT. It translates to CASSLTGTATGELFF.

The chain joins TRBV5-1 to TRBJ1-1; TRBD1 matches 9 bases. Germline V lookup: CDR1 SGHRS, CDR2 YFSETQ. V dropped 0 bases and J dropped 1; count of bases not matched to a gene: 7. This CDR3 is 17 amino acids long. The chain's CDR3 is CASSLVGQGYPNTEAFF. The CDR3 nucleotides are TGCGCCAGCAGCTTGGTAGGACAGGGGTATCCGAACACTGAAGCTTTCTTT.

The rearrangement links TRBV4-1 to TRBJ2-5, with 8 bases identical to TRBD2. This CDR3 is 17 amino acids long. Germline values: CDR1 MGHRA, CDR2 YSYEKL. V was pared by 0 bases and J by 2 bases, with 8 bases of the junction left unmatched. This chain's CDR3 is CASSQDVAGLIQETQYF. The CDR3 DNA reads TGCGCCAGCAGCCAAGATGTAGCGGGGCTCATTCAAGAGACCCAGTACTTC.

The CDR3 nucleotides are TGCGCCAGCAGCCAAGAGTCTGATAGCAATCAGCCCCAGCATTTT. It encodes CASSQESDSNQPQHF. This chain uses TRBV4-1 with TRBJ1-5; unclear D gene. The V end was cut by 0 bases, the J end by 0 bases, with 6 bases between. Germline V lookup: CDR1 MGHRA, CDR2 YSYEKL. The CDR3 consists of 15 residues.

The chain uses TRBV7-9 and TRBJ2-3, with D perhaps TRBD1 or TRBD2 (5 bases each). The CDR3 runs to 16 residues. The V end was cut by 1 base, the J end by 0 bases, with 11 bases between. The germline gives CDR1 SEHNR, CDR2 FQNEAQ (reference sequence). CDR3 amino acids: CASSLEAGGSTDTQYF. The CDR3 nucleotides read TGTGCCAGCAGCTTAGAAGCTGGGGGTAGCACAGATACGCAGTATTTT.

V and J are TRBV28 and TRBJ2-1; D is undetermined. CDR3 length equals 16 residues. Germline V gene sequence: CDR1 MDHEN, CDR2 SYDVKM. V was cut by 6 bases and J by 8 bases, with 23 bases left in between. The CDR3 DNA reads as TGTGCCAGCAGACAAAAACACAGACCGTGGATCGATGAGCAGTTCTTC. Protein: CASRQKHRPWIDEQFF.

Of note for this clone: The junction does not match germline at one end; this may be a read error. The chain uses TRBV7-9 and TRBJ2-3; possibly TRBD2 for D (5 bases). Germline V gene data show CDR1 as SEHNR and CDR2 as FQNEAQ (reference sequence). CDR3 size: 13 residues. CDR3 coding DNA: TGTGCCAGCAGCTTAGCGGAACGGGGTACGCTGGGTTTT. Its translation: CASSLAERGTLGF.

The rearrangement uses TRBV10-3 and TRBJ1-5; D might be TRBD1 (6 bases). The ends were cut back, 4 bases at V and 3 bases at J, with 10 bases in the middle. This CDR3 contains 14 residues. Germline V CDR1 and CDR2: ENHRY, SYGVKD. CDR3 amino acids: CAISGQDSNQPQHF. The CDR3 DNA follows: TGTGCCATCAGTGGACAGGACTCCAATCAGCCCCAGCATTTT.

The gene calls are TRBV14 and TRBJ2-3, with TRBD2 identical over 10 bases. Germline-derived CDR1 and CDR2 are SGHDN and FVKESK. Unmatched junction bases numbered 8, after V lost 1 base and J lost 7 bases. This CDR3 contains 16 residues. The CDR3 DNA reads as TGTGCCAGCAGCCAAGCTCGGGGACTAGCGCGACATACGCAGTATTTT. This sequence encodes CASSQARGLARHTQYF.

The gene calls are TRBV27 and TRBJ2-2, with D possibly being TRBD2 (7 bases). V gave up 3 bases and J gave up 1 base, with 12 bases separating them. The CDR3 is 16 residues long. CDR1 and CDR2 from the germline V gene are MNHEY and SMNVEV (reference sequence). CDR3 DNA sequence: TGTGCCAGCAGTTTCCTGGGAGGGGGGAACACCGGGGAGCTGTTTTTT. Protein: CASSFLGGGNTGELFF.

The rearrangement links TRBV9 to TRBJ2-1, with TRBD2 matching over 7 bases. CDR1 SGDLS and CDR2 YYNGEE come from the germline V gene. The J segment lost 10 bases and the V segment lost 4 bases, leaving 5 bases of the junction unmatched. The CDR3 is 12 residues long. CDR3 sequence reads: CASSPGGYEQFF. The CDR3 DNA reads TGTGCCAGCAGCCCCGGGGGGTACGAGCAGTTCTTC.

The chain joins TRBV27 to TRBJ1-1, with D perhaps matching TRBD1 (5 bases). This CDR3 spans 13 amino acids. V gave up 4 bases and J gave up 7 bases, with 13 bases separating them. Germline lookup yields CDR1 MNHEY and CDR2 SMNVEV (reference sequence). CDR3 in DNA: TGTGCCAGCAGTTCTGGGGCATTCCTTGAAGCTTTCTTT. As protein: CASSSGAFLEAFF.

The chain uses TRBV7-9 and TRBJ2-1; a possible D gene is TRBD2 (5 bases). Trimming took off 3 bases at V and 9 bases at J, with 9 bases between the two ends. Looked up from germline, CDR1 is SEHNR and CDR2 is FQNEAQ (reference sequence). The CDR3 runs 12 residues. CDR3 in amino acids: CASSFLGSEQFF. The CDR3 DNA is TGTGCCAGCAGCTTCCTAGGGAGTGAGCAGTTCTTC.

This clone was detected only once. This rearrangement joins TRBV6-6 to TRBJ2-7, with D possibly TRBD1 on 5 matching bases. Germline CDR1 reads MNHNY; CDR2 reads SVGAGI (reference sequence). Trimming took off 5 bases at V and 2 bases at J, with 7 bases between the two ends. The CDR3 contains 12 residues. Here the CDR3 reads CASSQGPYEQYF. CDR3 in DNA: TGTGCCAGCAGTCAGGGTCCCTACGAGCAGTACTTC.

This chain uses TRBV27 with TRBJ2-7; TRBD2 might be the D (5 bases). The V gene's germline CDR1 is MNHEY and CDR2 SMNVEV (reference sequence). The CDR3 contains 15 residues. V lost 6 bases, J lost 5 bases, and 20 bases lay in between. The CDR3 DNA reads TGTGCCAGCAGCTCGCCCCTCCATAGCGAGAACGAGCAGTACTTC. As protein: CASSSPLHSENEQYF.